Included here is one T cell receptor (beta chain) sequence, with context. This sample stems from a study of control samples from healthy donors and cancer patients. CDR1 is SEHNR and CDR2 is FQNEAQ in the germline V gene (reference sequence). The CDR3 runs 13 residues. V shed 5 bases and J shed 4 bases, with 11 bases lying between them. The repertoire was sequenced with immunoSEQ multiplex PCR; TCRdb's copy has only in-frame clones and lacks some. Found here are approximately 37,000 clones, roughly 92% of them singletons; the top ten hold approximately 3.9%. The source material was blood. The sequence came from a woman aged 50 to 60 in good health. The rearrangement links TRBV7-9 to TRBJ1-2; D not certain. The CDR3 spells CASSPGRPYGYTF. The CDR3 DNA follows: TGTGCCAGCAGCCCAGGACGGCCCTATGGCTACACCTTC.